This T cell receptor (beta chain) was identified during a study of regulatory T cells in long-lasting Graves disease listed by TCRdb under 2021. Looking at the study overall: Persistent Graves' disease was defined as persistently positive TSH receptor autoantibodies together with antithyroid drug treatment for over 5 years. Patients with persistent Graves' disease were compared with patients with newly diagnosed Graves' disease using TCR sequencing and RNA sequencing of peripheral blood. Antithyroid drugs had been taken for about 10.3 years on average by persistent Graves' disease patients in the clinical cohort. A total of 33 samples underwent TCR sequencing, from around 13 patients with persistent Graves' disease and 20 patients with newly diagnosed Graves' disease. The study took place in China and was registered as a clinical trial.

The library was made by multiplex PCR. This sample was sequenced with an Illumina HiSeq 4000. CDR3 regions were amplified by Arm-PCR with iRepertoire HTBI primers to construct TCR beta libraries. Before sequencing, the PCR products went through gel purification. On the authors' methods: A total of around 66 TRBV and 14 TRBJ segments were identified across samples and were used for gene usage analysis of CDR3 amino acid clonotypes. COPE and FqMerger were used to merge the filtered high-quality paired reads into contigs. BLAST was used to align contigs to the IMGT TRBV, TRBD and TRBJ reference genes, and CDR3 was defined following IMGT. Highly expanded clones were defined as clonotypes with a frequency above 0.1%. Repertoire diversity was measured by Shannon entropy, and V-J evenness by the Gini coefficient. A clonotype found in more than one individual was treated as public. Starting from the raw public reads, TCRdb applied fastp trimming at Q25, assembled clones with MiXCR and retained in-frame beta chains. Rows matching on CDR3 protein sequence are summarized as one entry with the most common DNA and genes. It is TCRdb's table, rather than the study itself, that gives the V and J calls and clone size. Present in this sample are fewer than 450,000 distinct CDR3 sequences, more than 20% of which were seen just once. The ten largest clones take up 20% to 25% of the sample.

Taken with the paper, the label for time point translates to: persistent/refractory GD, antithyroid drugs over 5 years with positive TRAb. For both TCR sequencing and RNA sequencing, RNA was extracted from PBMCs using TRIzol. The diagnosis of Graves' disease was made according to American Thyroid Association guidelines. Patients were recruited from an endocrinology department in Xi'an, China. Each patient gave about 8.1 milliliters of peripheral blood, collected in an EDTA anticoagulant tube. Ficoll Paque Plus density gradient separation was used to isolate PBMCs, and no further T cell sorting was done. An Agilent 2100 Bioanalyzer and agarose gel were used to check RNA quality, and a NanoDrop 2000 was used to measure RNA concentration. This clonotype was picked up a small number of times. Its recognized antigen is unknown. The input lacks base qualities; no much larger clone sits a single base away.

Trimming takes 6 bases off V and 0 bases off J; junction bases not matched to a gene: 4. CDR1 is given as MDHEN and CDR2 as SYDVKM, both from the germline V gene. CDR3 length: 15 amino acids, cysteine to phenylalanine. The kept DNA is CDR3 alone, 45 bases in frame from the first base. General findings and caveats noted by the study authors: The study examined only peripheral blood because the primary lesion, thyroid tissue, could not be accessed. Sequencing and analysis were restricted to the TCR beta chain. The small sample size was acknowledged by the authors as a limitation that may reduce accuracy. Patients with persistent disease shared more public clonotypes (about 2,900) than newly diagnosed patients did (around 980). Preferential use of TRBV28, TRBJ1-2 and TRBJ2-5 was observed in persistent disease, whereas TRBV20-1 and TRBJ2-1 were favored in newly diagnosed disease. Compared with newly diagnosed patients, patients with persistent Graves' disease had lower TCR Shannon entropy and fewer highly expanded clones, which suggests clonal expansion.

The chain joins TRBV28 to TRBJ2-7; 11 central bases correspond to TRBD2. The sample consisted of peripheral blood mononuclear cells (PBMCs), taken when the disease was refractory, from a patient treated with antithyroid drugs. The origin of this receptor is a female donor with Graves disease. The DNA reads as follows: TGTGCCAGCAGGGGACTAGCGGCCAGCTCCTACGAGCAGTACTTC. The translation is CASRGLAASSYEQYF.